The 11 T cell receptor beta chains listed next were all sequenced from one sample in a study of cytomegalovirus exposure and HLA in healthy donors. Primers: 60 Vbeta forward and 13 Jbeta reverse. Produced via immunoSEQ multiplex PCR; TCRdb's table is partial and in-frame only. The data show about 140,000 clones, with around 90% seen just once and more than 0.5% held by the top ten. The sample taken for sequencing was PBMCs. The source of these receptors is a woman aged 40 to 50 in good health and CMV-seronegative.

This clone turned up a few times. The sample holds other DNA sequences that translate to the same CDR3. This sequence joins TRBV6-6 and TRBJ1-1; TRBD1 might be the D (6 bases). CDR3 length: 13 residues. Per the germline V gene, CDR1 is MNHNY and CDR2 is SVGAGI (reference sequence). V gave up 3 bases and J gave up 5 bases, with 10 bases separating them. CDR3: CASSYGGGTEAFF. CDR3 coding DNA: TGTGCCAGCAGTTATGGGGGCGGGACTGAAGCTTTCTTT.

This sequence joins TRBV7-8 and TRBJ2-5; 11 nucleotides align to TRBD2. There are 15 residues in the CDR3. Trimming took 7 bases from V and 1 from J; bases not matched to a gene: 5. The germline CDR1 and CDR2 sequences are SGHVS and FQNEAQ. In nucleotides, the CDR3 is TGTGCCAGCACCAAACTAGCGGGGGTCCAAGAGACCCAGTACTTC. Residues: CASTKLAGVQETQYF. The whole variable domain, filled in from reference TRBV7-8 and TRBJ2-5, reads GAGVSQSPRYKVAKRGQDVALRCDPISGHVSLFWYQQALGQGPEFLTYFQNEAQLDKSGLPSDRFFAERPEGSVSTLKIQRTQQEDSAVYLCASTKLAGVQETQYFGPGTRLLVL.

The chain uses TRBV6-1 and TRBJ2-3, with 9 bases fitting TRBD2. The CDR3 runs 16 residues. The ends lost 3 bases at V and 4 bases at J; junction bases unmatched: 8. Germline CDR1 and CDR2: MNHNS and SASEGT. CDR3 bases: TGTGCCAGCAGTGACGGAAGCGGGAGGTGGGCAGATACGCAGTATTTT. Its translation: CASSDGSGRWADTQYF.

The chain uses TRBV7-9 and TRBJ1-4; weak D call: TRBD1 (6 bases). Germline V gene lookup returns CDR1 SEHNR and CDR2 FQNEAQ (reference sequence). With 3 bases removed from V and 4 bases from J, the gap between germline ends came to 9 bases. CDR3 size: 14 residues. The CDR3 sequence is CASSLGASNEKLFF. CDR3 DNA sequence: TGTGCCAGCAGCTTGGGGGCGAGTAATGAAAAACTGTTTTTT.

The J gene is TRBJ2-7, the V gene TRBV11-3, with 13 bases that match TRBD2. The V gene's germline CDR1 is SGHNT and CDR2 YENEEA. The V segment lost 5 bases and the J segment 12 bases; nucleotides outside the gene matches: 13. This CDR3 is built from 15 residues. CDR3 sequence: CASSGPGLAGITRYF. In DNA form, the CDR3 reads TGTGCCAGCAGCGGACCGGGACTAGCGGGGATCACGCGGTACTTC. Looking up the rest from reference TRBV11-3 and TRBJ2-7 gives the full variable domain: EAGVVQSPRYKIIEKKQPVAFWCNPISGHNTLYWYLQNLGQGPELLIRYENEEAVDDSQLPKDRFSAERLKGVDSTLKIQPAELGDSAVYLCASSGPGLAGITRYFGPGTRLTVT.

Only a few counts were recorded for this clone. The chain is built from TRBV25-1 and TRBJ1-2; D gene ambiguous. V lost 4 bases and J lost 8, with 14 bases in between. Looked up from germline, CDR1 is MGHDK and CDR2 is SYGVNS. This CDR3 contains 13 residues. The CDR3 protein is CASSVPGAGGYTF. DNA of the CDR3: TGTGCCAGCAGTGTCCCGGGAGCAGGAGGCTACACCTTC.

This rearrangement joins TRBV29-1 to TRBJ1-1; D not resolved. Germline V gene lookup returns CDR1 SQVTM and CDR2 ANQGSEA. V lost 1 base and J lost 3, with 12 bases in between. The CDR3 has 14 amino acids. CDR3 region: CSVEVRGSYTEAFF. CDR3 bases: TGCAGCGTTGAAGTAAGAGGCAGTTACACTGAAGCTTTCTTT.

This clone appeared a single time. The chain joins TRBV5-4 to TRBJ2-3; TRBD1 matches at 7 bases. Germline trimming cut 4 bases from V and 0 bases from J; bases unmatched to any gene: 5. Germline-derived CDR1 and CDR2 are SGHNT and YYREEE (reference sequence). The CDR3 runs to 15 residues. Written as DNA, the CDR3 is TGTGCCAGCAGCGGTAACAGGGGAAGCACAGATACGCAGTATTTT. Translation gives CASSGNRGSTDTQYF.

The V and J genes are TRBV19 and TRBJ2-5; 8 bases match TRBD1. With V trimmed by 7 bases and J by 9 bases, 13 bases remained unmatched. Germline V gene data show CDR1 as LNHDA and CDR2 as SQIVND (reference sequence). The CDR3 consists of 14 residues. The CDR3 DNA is TGTGCCAGTACCCCCAGGCGGGACAGGAGGGCCCAGTACTTC. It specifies CASTPRRDRRAQYF.

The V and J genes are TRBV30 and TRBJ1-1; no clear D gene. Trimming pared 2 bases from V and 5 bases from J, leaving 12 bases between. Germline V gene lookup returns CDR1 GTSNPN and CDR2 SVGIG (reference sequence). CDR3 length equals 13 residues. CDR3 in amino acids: CAWSLLGGTEAFF. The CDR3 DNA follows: TGTGCCTGGAGTCTCTTGGGAGGGACTGAAGCTTTCTTT.

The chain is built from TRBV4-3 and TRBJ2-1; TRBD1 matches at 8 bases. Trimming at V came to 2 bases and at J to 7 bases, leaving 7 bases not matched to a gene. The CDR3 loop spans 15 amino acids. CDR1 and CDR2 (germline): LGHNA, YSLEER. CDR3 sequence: CASSQTWTGSNEQFF. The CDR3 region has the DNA TGCGCCAGCAGCCAAACCTGGACAGGGAGTAATGAGCAGTTCTTC.